This TCR beta chain was identified in a study of T cells in Graves' hyperthyroidism and ophthalmopathy. Germline lookup yields CDR1 LGHDT and CDR2 YNNKEL (reference sequence). V dropped 4 bases and J dropped 8; count of bases not matched to a gene: 12. CDR3 size: 16 residues. Amplification of TCR beta CDR3 regions was performed using RNA transcripts as template. A set of HTBI primers served as the primers for a first-round RT-PCR of the TCR CDR3. TCRdb called the multiplex PCR reads again in MiXCR, with one record for every CDR3 protein. This sample has hundreds of thousands of distinct CDR3 sequences; about 15% occur once, and the top ten carry about 9.4%. Concerning this clonotype: With a much larger clone just one base away, this may be a read error.

The chain links TRBV3-1 to TRBJ2-2, with 8 bases lining up with TRBD2. The receptor's source is a woman aged 18-35 years with Graves' hyperthyroidism. The sample was blood. The CDR3 DNA is TGTGCCAGCAGCCTGGGAGCGGGAGAGGATCTTGGGGAGCTGTTTTTT. Its protein is CASSLGAGEDLGELFF.